This T cell receptor (beta chain) is from a study of cytomegalovirus exposure and HLA in healthy donors. Study findings and constraints: Rarity characterized most TCR sequences, yet some public TCRs appeared in many donors.

Turning to this clone: Its antigen is as yet unknown.

Amplification used 60 Vbeta primers and 13 Jbeta primers. Source study methods: The authors later counted 70 million to 85 million unique TCR beta chains, 9.5 million to 13 million of them shared. The table came from immunoSEQ multiplex PCR; TCRdb's copy has only in-frame clones and leaves some out. V and J calls and clone size are as listed in that table; D and trimming were resolved from the DNA. This table holds about 210,000 clones, 82% found once. As for the donors, each was a healthy bone marrow donor. V was shortened by 4 bases and J by 3 bases, with 19 bases between the two germline ends. The V gene's germline CDR1 is SGHNT and CDR2 YYREEE (reference sequence). This CDR3 is built from 16 residues.

The chain has TRBV5-4 and TRBJ1-1, with D possibly being TRBD1 (6 bases). The source of this sequence is a man between 35 and 55 years old in good health and CMV-seropositive. Sequencing input: PBMCs. DNA for the CDR3: TGTGCCAGCAGCCCCCCCCCGGACAGATTCTACACTGAAGCTTTCTTT. Its translation: CASSPPPDRFYTEAFF.